One T cell receptor beta chain is described in this entry. What this receptor recognizes is not known. No base qualities exist here, and no much larger clone lies one base off it. The germline V gene gives CDR1 as SGHVS and CDR2 as FNYEAQ. Counted from cysteine to phenylalanine, this CDR3 has 15 amino acids. The DNA shown is the 45-base CDR3, in frame from base 1. Deletion took 1 base off V and 4 bases off J, with a span of 11 bases between the germline ends. The method behind the library was the immunoSEQ multiplex PCR assay. Turning to the authors' computational methods: A statistical classification framework was developed to diagnose cytomegalovirus status using the catalog of TCR beta chain sequences. This is the immuneACCESS table as TCRdb keeps it, with only in-frame sequences that have V and J called. A part of the clones is gone; compared with another copy, unresolved V genes explain less than half, and the rest is unexplained. V and J calls and clone size are copied from that table; D and trimming were computed from the DNA. The sample table records about 330,000 clones; roughly nine tenths of these occur just once. 0.95% to 1.5% of the sample goes to the ten largest clones.

This entry belongs to a study of cytomegalovirus exposure and HLA in healthy donors (TCRdb year 2017). About the study as a whole: The 666 repertoires of the first cohort and the 95 to 150 validation repertoires were produced on the same platform, according to a later analysis. The study aimed to test whether signatures of past pathogen exposure could be identified by cataloging public T cell receptors. In addition to the first cohort of about 650 subjects, a separate validation cohort of some 120 different subjects was used. The study combined high-throughput TCR immunosequencing, statistical association of individual TCRs with disease status, and machine learning to predict cytomegalovirus infection status.

Separate from the approximately 700-subject first cohort, the validation cohort of more than 90 subjects was the group to which the donors belonged. On the study overall, not on this receptor specifically: In a later analysis, TCRs clustered in the first cohort were found to also tend to co-occur in the roughly 130 validation repertoires, with 85% to 95% of cluster scores above 0. In both the original and validation cohorts, the classifier was reported to diagnose cytomegalovirus status with high specificity and sensitivity. In vitro tests confirmed that a few of the cytomegalovirus-associated TCR beta chains recognize cytomegalovirus antigens. Most TCR sequences were observed very rarely across donors, whereas some public TCRs were present in many individuals. It was suggested by the authors that the approach could potentially be generalized to other disease states and immunological phenotypes. The validation cohort had no HLA typing available for a later analysis, so co-occurrence within that cohort was assessed over all 120 or so repertoires. The study gave a list of over 150 TCR beta chains associated with cytomegalovirus.

The source material was PBMCs. This sequence uses TRBV7-6 and TRBJ2-1; the D gene is possibly TRBD2, with 6 bases matching. This TCR came from a woman aged 25 to 39 in good health and CMV-seropositive. Here the CDR3 is given as CASSLGGALYNEQFF. In nucleotides, the sequence is TGTGCCAGCAGCTTAGGCGGGGCCTTGTACAATGAGCAGTTCTTC.